The 24 T cell receptor beta chains reported below all come from one sample, sequenced in a study of CD39 and CD103 CD8 tumor-infiltrating T cells. The protocol was immunoSEQ multiplex PCR, while the TCRdb copy is restricted to in-frame clones and leaves out a portion. Among 1,500 to 1,700 clones listed, 55% were seen once. Sample: CD39- CD103+ CD8+ T cells sorted from the tumor. Subset given: CD103+CD39- single-positive CD45RA- CD8 T cells. The receptors here all came from a human donor with head and neck squamous cell carcinoma.

The count of this clone is one. The V gene is TRBV7-9, the J gene TRBJ2-7; D call uncertain. Germline-derived CDR1 and CDR2 are SEHNR and FQNEAQ (reference sequence). The CDR3 loop spans 12 amino acids. Trimming took off 5 bases at V and 2 bases at J, with 7 bases between the two ends. The CDR3 DNA is TGTGCCAGCAGCCCCGATACCTACGAGCAGTACTTC. Its protein is CASSPDTYEQYF.

Only a few counts were recorded for this clone. V and J are TRBV5-1 and TRBJ2-4, with TRBD1 as a possible D gene (5 bases). CDR3 length: 14 residues. In germline, CDR1 is SGHRS, CDR2 YFSETQ. V was trimmed by 4 bases and J by 6 bases, leaving 14 bases between them. The CDR3 DNA follows: TGCGCCAGCAGCCCACTACTTGACAGAAACATTCAGTACTTC. Residues: CASSPLLDRNIQYF. The full variable domain, with the rest looked up from reference TRBV5-1 and TRBJ2-4, is KAGVTQTPRYLIKTRGQQVTLSCSPISGHRSVSWYQQTPGQGLQFLFEYFSETQRNKGNFPGRFSGRQFSNSRSEMNVSTLELGDSALYLCASSPLLDRNIQYFGAGTRLSVL.

The V call is TRBV5-1, the J call TRBJ2-7, with D unclear. Germline CDR1 is SGHRS and CDR2 is YFSETQ. This CDR3 has 13 amino acids. Between the trimmed V and J ends, which lost 1 base and 2 bases, there was a span of 7 bases. Here the CDR3 DNA reads TGCGCCAGCAGCTTGACAGACACCTACGAGCAGTACTTC. Its protein product is CASSLTDTYEQYF.

The rearrangement uses TRBV6-5 and TRBJ2-7; D might be TRBD1 (6 bases). Trimming removed 2 bases at V and 0 bases at J, with 8 bases between. Germline V CDR1 and CDR2: MNHEY, SVGAGI. The CDR3 spans 14 residues. CDR3 in amino acids: CASSYTGNSYEQYF. CDR3 nucleotides: TGTGCCAGCAGTTACACAGGGAACTCCTACGAGCAGTACTTC.

This clone has a handful of counts. The V call is TRBV4-2, the J call TRBJ2-1; D call uncertain. CDR3 length equals 12 residues. Germline CDR1 and CDR2: LGHNA and YNFKEQ. V was clipped by 4 bases and J by 7 bases, with 8 bases between them. CDR3 residues: CASSPNKNEQFF. The CDR3 bases are TGTGCCAGCAGCCCAAACAAGAATGAGCAGTTCTTC.

By frequency in the sample, this clone is large (0.1 to 1%). The chain carries TRBV19 and TRBJ2-2; 8 nucleotides align to TRBD2. V trimming: 2 bases; J trimming: 6 bases; junction bases outside the gene matches: 5. Germline V lookup: CDR1 LNHDA, CDR2 SQIVND (reference sequence). CDR3 length: 15 amino acids. The CDR3 bases are TGTGCCAGTAGTATAAGCGGGGGATCGTCCGGGGAGCTGTTTTTT. It translates to CASSISGGSSGELFF.

The chain combines TRBV9 with TRBJ2-1, with 8 bases fitting TRBD2. This CDR3 is built from 15 residues. Germline V gene sequence: CDR1 SGDLS, CDR2 YYNGEE. V lost 2 bases, J lost 4 bases, and 5 bases stayed unmatched. The CDR3 reads CASSVRGGPYNEQFF. The CDR3 DNA reads TGTGCCAGCAGCGTTCGCGGGGGGCCGTACAATGAGCAGTTCTTC.

This chain connects TRBV5-8 to TRBJ1-4; TRBD1 might be the D (6 bases). This CDR3 contains 15 residues. The V and J ends lost 4 bases and 7 bases respectively, with 17 bases between them. CDR1 and CDR2 (germline): SGHTS, YDEGEE. DNA for the CDR3: TGTGCCAGCAGCCTGAGGTGGGGGCGAGGTGAAAAACTGTTTTTT. This gives the protein CASSLRWGRGEKLFF. Full variable domain (outside the CDR3, taken from reference TRBV5-8 and TRBJ1-4): EAGVTQSPTHLIKTRGQQATLRCSPISGHTSVYWYQQALGLGLQFLLWYDEGEERNRGNFPPRFSGRQFPNYSSELNVNALELEDSALYLCASSLRWGRGEKLFFGSGTQLSVL.

The chain has TRBV9 and TRBJ2-7; a possible D gene is TRBD2 (5 bases). Deletions cut 1 base from V and 2 bases from J, with 13 bases between. Looked up from germline, CDR1 is SGDLS and CDR2 is YYNGEE. This CDR3 spans 15 amino acids. CDR3: CASSVSPGWAYEQYF. CDR3 DNA sequence: TGTGCCAGCAGCGTATCCCCGGGGTGGGCCTACGAGCAGTACTTC.

This clone was counted between two and nine times. This chain joins TRBV27 and TRBJ2-1; D may correspond to TRBD1 or TRBD2 (6 bases each). The CDR3 is 15 residues long. Germline V CDR1 and CDR2: MNHEY, SMNVEV (reference sequence). Trimming left V 6 bases short and J 0 bases short, with 12 bases between. CDR3 nucleotides: TGTGCCAGCAGGGGGGGCAAAAGCTCCTACAATGAGCAGTTCTTC. Encoded protein: CASRGGKSSYNEQFF.

V and J are TRBV5-1 and TRBJ2-5; D gene ambiguous. The germline CDR1 and CDR2 sequences are SGHRS and YFSETQ. This CDR3 contains 12 residues. The V and J ends lost 2 bases and 0 bases respectively, with 2 bases between them. CDR3 amino acids: CASSFYQETQYF. The CDR3 bases are TGCGCCAGCAGCTTTTACCAAGAGACCCAGTACTTC. The full variable domain, its missing parts supplied by reference TRBV5-1 and TRBJ2-5, is KAGVTQTPRYLIKTRGQQVTLSCSPISGHRSVSWYQQTPGQGLQFLFEYFSETQRNKGNFPGRFSGRQFSNSRSEMNVSTLELGDSALYLCASSFYQETQYFGPGTRLLVL.

This clone was observed a few times. This chain joins TRBV19 and TRBJ1-5, with D hard to call. The germline gives CDR1 LNHDA, CDR2 SQIVND (reference sequence). With 6 bases removed from V and 5 bases from J, the gap between germline ends came to 14 bases. The CDR3 runs 14 residues. As DNA, the CDR3 is TGTGCCAGTAGCGACAACGACCCTTATCAGCCCCAGCATTTT. Protein product: CASSDNDPYQPQHF.

The chain carries TRBV5-4 and TRBJ2-1, with D unresolved. The germline V and J ends were trimmed by 1 base and 7 bases, with 15 bases remaining between them. CDR3 size: 15 residues. CDR1 and CDR2 (germline): SGHNT, YYREEE (reference sequence). CDR3 sequence: CASSLLGNLWNEQFF. The CDR3 region has the DNA TGTGCCAGCAGCTTGTTGGGTAACCTGTGGAATGAGCAGTTCTTC.

The gene calls are TRBV10-3 and TRBJ1-1, with D possibly matching TRBD1 (6 bases). CDR1 ENHRY and CDR2 SYGVKD come from the germline V gene. V shed 6 bases and J shed 1 base, with 9 bases lying between them. The CDR3 has 13 residues. The CDR3 here is CAIRVGANTEAFF. As DNA, the CDR3 is TGTGCCATCAGAGTGGGGGCGAACACTGAAGCTTTCTTT.

V is TRBV19 and J is TRBJ1-1, with D unclear. Trimming stripped 5 bases from V and 4 bases from J, with 14 bases between. The CDR3 contains 14 residues. Per the germline V gene, CDR1 is LNHDA and CDR2 is SQIVND (reference sequence). The CDR3 sequence is CASSFTLGTTEAFF. For the CDR3, the DNA is TGTGCCAGTAGTTTCACCCTGGGAACCACTGAAGCTTTCTTT. Full variable domain (remainder filled in from reference TRBV19 and TRBJ1-1): DGGITQSPKYLFRKEGQNVTLSCEQNLNHDAMYWYRQDPGQGLRLIYYSQIVNDFQKGDIAEGYSVSREKKESFPLTVTSAQKNPTAFYLCASSFTLGTTEAFFGQGTRLTVV.

This clone is large (0.1 to 1%) within its sample. The chain joins TRBV4-3 to TRBJ2-2; 11 bases are a match to TRBD2. The CDR3 consists of 17 residues. Germline trimming cut 1 base from V and 4 bases from J; bases unmatched to any gene: 5. The V gene's germline CDR1 is LGHNA and CDR2 YSLEER. CDR3 nucleotide sequence: TGCGCCAGCAGCCAAGTTATTAGCGGGGGGGGCACCGGGGAGCTGTTTTTT. This encodes CASSQVISGGGTGELFF.

The CDR3 DNA follows: TGCGCCAGCAGCCAAGATAAGCTCTCCTACGAGCAGTACTTC. Residues: CASSQDKLSYEQYF. The gene calls are TRBV4-3 and TRBJ2-7, with no clear D. The germline gives CDR1 LGHNA, CDR2 YSLEER. Trimming removed 0 bases from V and 0 bases from J, with 6 bases in between. The CDR3 spans 14 residues.

The chain uses TRBV4-3 and TRBJ1-2; D is possibly TRBD1 (5 bases). Germline V lookup: CDR1 LGHNA, CDR2 YSLEER. This CDR3 spans 16 amino acids. With 0 bases removed from V and 3 bases from J, the gap between germline ends came to 14 bases. DNA of the CDR3: TGCGCCAGCAGCCAAGATTTCCCCCAGGGATACTATGGCTACACCTTC. Its translation: CASSQDFPQGYYGYTF.

V usage is TRBV2 and J usage is TRBJ2-4; 10 positions agree with TRBD1. The CDR3 consists of 16 residues. Germline trimming cut 8 bases from V and 9 bases from J; bases unmatched to any gene: 16. Germline lookup yields CDR1 SNHLY and CDR2 FYNNEI. The CDR3 sequence: CASLPSAGTGDSIQYF. CDR3 coding DNA: TGTGCCAGCCTCCCGTCCGCCGGGACAGGGGATAGCATTCAGTACTTC. Filled out from reference TRBV2 and TRBJ2-4, the complete variable domain reads EPEVTQTPSHQVTQMGQEVILRCVPISNHLYFYWYRQILGQKVEFLVSFYNNEISEKSEIFDDQFSVERPDGSNFTLKIRSTKLEDSAMYFCASLPSAGTGDSIQYFGAGTRLSVL.

The chain recombines TRBV9 with TRBJ1-5; D not certain. Germline V CDR1 and CDR2: SGDLS, YYNGEE. Deletions cut 4 bases from V and 5 bases from J, with 16 bases between. The CDR3 length is 15 residues. This CDR3 is CASSPREGIDQPQHF. The CDR3 DNA reads as TGTGCCAGCAGCCCTAGGGAGGGTATCGATCAGCCCCAGCATTTT.

The table lists this clone with a count of one. The genes are TRBV19 and TRBJ1-5, with TRBD1 matching 7 bases. The CDR3 is made up of 15 amino acids. Trimming cost V 3 bases and J 16 bases; bases outside gene matches: 18. Germline assignment: CDR1 LNHDA and CDR2 SQIVND (reference sequence). The CDR3 region is CASSISGTASQTVHF. Written as DNA, the CDR3 is TGTGCCAGTAGTATTAGCGGGACAGCCTCCCAAACGGTCCATTTT.

V usage is TRBV4-2 and J usage is TRBJ2-7, with D maybe TRBD1 (5 bases). Trimming pared 4 bases from V and 4 bases from J, leaving 11 bases between. CDR1 is LGHNA, CDR2 YNFKEQ, per germline. The CDR3 sequence is 13 residues long. The CDR3 loop is CASSPYTGYEQYF. CDR3 DNA sequence: TGTGCCAGCAGCCCATATACAGGTTACGAGCAGTACTTC.

This clone was counted between two and nine times. The chain has TRBV18 and TRBJ2-2; no definite D call. This CDR3 is built from 13 residues. Deletions cut 7 bases from V and 0 bases from J, with 6 bases between. Germline values: CDR1 KGHSH, CDR2 LQKENI. CDR3 DNA sequence: TGTGCCAGCTTAGAACCGAACACCGGGGAGCTGTTTTTT. Its protein is CASLEPNTGELFF.

This chain links TRBV30 with TRBJ1-1, with D uncertain. V dropped 1 base and J dropped 0 bases, with 12 bases sitting between them. Per germline, CDR1 GTSNPN and CDR2 SVGIG (reference sequence). The CDR3 totals 15 residues. The CDR3 reads CAWSGDRRVNTEAFF. The CDR3 DNA sequence: TGTGCCTGGAGTGGGGATAGGAGAGTGAACACTGAAGCTTTCTTT.